Listed here are 3 T cell receptor beta chains from one sample, sequenced in a study of T cells in narcolepsy. Clones were sequenced by immunoSEQ multiplex PCR, and TCRdb holds only the in-frame ones, with some missing. This sample yields some 30,000 clones, of which approximately 80% are seen a single time; around 1.3% belongs to the top ten. Sequences were obtained from CD45RA- memory CD4+ T cells from PBMCs. These receptors were taken from a human donor with narcolepsy.

The chain is built from TRBV5-4 and TRBJ1-1, with unresolved D. Trimming left V 6 bases short and J 1 base short, with 7 bases between. Germline V gene lookup returns CDR1 SGHNT and CDR2 YYREEE (reference sequence). This CDR3 is 12 amino acids long. The CDR3 sequence is CASNPRNTEAFF. CDR3 DNA sequence: TGTGCCAGCAACCCAAGGAACACTGAAGCTTTCTTT.

The chain employs TRBV30 and TRBJ2-7, with TRBD1 matching over 8 bases. This CDR3 is built from 13 residues. Trimming at V came to 4 bases and at J to 5 bases, leaving 7 bases not matched to a gene. The germline CDR1 and CDR2 sequences are GTSNPN and SVGIG (reference sequence). The CDR3: CAWNQGALDEQYF. The CDR3 nucleotides are TGTGCCTGGAATCAGGGGGCGCTGGACGAGCAGTACTTC.

Only a few counts were recorded for this clone. The chain couples TRBV11-2 to TRBJ2-7; 9 bases line up with TRBD2. CDR1 and CDR2 (germline): SGHAT, FQNNGV. The CDR3 runs to 13 residues. V shed 6 bases and J 3 bases; nucleotides not matched to a gene: 3. CDR3 DNA: TGTGCCAGCAGGCCTAGCGGGGTCTACGAGCAGTACGTC. Amino acid sequence: CASRPSGVYEQYV.